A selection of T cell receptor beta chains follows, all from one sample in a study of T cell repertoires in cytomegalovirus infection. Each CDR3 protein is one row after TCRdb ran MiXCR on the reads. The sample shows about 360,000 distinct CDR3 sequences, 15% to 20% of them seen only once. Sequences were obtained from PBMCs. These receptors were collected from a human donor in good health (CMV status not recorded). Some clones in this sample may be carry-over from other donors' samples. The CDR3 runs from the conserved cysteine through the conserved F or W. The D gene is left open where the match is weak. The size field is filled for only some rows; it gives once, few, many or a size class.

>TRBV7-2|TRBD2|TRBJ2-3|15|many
CASSPSGGASDTQYF
TGTGCCAGCAGCCCTAGCGGGGGGGCCTCAGATACGCAGTATTTT
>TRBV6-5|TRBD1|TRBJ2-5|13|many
CASRTGIQETQYF
TGTGCCAGCAGGACAGGGATTCAAGAGACCCAGTACTTC
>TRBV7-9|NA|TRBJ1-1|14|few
CASRFGRSNTEAFF
TGTGCCAGCAGATTCGGCAGGTCGAACACTGAAGCTTTCTTT
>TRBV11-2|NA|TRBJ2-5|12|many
CASSLGRRTQYF
TGTGCCAGCAGCTTAGGACGCCGGACCCAGTACTTC
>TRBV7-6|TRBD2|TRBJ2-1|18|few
CASSSEVIAGGRYNEQFF
TGTGCCAGCAGTTCAGAGGTTATAGCGGGAGGGCGCTACAATGAGCAGTTCTTC
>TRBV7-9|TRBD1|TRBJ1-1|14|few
CASSSIQGAGDAFF
TGTGCCAGCAGCTCAATACAGGGGGCGGGGGATGCTTTCTTT
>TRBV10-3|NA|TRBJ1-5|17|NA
CAISEYLITAGNQPQHF
TGTGCCATCAGTGAGTATTTGATAACCGCCGGCAATCAGCCCCAGCATTTT
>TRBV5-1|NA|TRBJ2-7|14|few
CASSFSLEVYEQYF
TGCGCCAGCAGCTTCAGTCTAGAGGTCTACGAGCAGTACTTC
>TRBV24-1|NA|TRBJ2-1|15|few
CATSGGSSSYNEQFF
TGTGCCACCAGTGGTGGGTCGAGCTCCTACAATGAGCAGTTCTTC
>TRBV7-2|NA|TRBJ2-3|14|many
CASSRNLRPDTQYF
TGTGCCAGCAGTCGCAACCTCCGTCCAGATACGCAGTATTTT
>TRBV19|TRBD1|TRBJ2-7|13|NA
CASVGDRGDEQYF
TGTGCCAGTGTGGGGGACAGGGGCGACGAGCAGTACTTC
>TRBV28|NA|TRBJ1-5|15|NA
CASSLLSKGNQPQHF
TGTGCCAGCAGTTTGCTTTCAAAGGGCAATCAGCCCCAGCATTTT
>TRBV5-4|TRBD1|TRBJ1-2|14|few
CASSLGGDRGGYTF
TGTGCCAGCAGCTTGGGAGGGGACAGGGGCGGCTACACCTTC
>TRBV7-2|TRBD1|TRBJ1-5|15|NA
CASSSTGLSNQPQHF
TGTGCCAGCAGCTCGACAGGGCTGAGCAATCAGCCCCAGCATTTT
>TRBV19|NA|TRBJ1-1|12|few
CASSIDRTEAFF
TGTGCCAGTAGTATAGACCGCACTGAAGCTTTCTTT
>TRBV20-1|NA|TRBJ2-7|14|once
CSAWGLGRGYEQYF
TGCAGTGCTTGGGGTCTGGGGCGGGGCTACGAGCAGTACTTC
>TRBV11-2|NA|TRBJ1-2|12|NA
CASSLDRLYYTF
TGTGCCAGCAGCTTAGATAGACTTTACTACACCTTC